This T cell receptor beta chain was documented in a study of blood T cell repertoires in COVID-19. Overall study: Material from acute and convalescent COVID-19 was sourced from the United States, Italy and Spain. T cells, B-cell-depleted T cells, or PBMCs provided the cDNA or gDNA that served as material.

Assay used: immunoSEQ multiplex PCR; TCRdb lists only in-frame clones, some missing. The sample shows 150,000 to 200,000 clones, roughly four fifths of them seen only once. The CDR3 is made up of 15 amino acids. CDR1 is MNHEY, CDR2 SVGAGI, per germline. The V and J ends lost 0 bases and 3 bases, in that order; junction bases with no gene match: 5. The chain has TRBV6-5 and TRBJ2-7; the match to TRBD2 covers 7 bases. The sequenced sample consisted of peripheral blood. This TCR was sampled from a woman in her thirties or forties with acute or convalescent COVID-19. The CDR3 region has the DNA TGTGCCAGCAGTTACTCAGCGGGAAGGGGCTACGAGCAGTACTTC. This translates into CASSYSAGRGYEQYF.